What follows are 8 T cell receptor beta chains derived from one specimen sequenced in a study of naive and memory T cell subsets (dated by TCRdb to the late 2010s). Library preparation was by UMI-ligation and nested PCR. The sequencing machine was an Illumina MiSeq. The beta constant-region primer was an equimolar mix of two oligonucleotides covering both TRBC1 and TRBC2. Four rounds of PCR, combining the SP2 primer with nested alpha and beta constant-region primers, were used to amplify the ligated cDNA. The public sequencing data were trimmed at Q25 with fastp and processed into clonotypes with MiXCR by TCRdb, which kept only in-frame beta chains. Each CDR3 protein appears once, grouped with its most common genes and DNA. The table for this sample lists 95,000 to 150,000 distinct CDR3 sequences; 36% of them were counted only once. The ten most abundant clones make up less than 1% of the sample.

The specimen was central memory CD4+ T cells from blood. The cell subset or site label corresponds to: central memory, CD45RA- CD27+. The receptors were gathered from a human donor in good health.

The V call is TRBV5-4, the J call TRBJ2-1, with TRBD2 matching over 13 bases. This CDR3 has 18 residues. Germline trimming cut 0 bases from V and 1 base from J; bases unmatched to any gene: 4. Germline CDR1 is SGHNT and CDR2 is YYREEE (reference sequence). CDR3 loop: CASSLGTSGRRSYNEQFF. The CDR3 region has the DNA TGTGCCAGCAGCTTGGGGACTAGCGGGAGAAGATCCTACAATGAGCAGTTCTTC.

The chain carries TRBV4-3 and TRBJ1-6; D call uncertain. V lost 1 base and J lost 8, with 12 bases in between. Germline-derived CDR1 and CDR2 are LGHNA and YSLEER. The CDR3 contains 15 residues. The CDR3 nucleotides read TGCGCCAGCAGCCAAGGCTCTTGGAGGGATTCACCCCTCCACTTT. This gives the protein CASSQGSWRDSPLHF.

This chain links TRBV20-1 with TRBJ2-7; the D gene is possibly TRBD1 (6 bases). CDR3 length equals 13 residues. Trimming shortened V by 5 bases and J by 5 bases, and 16 bases separated the two germline ends. Germline V CDR1 and CDR2: DFQATT, SNEGSKA (reference sequence). As DNA, the CDR3 is TGCAGTGCTCACCTTCCAGGGGCGCACGAGCAGTACTTC. Translation gives CSAHLPGAHEQYF.

This rearrangement joins TRBV29-1 to TRBJ2-7; 9 nucleotides line up with TRBD2. CDR1 and CDR2 (germline): SQVTM, ANQGSEA. J gave up 4 bases and V 6 bases, and 10 bases lay outside the gene matches. There are 14 residues in the CDR3. Written as DNA, the CDR3 is TGCAGCGTGGTGGTCCGGACTAGCGTGTACGAGCAGTACTTC. Translation: CSVVVRTSVYEQYF.

This clonotype has only a few counts. The chain couples TRBV19 to TRBJ1-3, with D unresolved. The V gene's germline CDR1 is LNHDA and CDR2 SQIVND (reference sequence). Trimming removed 7 bases from V and 1 base from J, with 14 bases in between. This CDR3 has 15 amino acids. CDR3 nucleotides: TGTGCCAGTACCCCGACTATCAGTTCTGGAAACACCATATATTTT. Translation: CASTPTISSGNTIYF.

This clonotype was counted between two and nine times. CDR3 amino acids: CASRRTGTTDTQYF. The CDR3 bases are TGTGCCAGCAGGCGGACTGGAACAACAGATACGCAGTATTTT. V is TRBV2 and J is TRBJ2-3, with a weak D call TRBD2 (5 bases). Germline V CDR1 and CDR2: SNHLY, FYNNEI. V lost 6 bases and J lost 3, with 13 bases in between. This CDR3 is 14 amino acids long.

The chain is built from TRBV29-1 and TRBJ2-2; TRBD2 might be the D (5 bases). This CDR3 is 13 amino acids long. V lost 6 bases and J lost 5, with 13 bases in between. Per the germline V gene, CDR1 is SQVTM and CDR2 is ANQGSEA. CDR3: CSVRSSGTGELFF. For the CDR3, the DNA is TGCAGCGTCCGGTCTTCGGGGACCGGGGAGCTGTTTTTT.

This clonotype was counted a few times. J is TRBJ2-2 and V is TRBV7-8; 12 positions match TRBD1. Per germline, CDR1 SGHVS and CDR2 FQNEAQ. Trimming at V came to 4 bases and at J to 5 bases, leaving 11 bases not matched to a gene. The CDR3 extends over 18 amino acids. CDR3 amino acids: CASSSSPGQGARTGELFF. CDR3 nucleotide sequence: TGTGCCAGCAGCTCCTCGCCGGGACAGGGGGCGAGAACCGGGGAGCTGTTTTTT.